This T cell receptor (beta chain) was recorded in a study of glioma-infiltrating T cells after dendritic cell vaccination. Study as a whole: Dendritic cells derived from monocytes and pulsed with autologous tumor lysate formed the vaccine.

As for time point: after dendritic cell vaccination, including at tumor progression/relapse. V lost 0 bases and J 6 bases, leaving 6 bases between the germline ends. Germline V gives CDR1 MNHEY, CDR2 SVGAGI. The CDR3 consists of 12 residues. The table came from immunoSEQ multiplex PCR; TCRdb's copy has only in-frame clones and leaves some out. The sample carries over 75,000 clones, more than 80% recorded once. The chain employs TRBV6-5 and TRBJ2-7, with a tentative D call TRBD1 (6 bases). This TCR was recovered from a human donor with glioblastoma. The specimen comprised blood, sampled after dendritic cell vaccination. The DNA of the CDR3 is TGTGCCAGCAGTTACTCCAGGGGCGAGCAGTACTTC. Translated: CASSYSRGEQYF.